Sequencing of this T cell receptor beta chain was carried out in a study of T cell responses to AZD1222 COVID-19 vaccine. Per germline, CDR1 SGDLS and CDR2 YYNGEE. The CDR3 runs to 14 residues. Generated by immunoSEQ multiplex PCR, the TCRdb table keeps only in-frame clones and is missing some. The sample consists of around 100,000 clones, about 88% of them appearing once. A remark on this clone: The junction and the germline gene differ at one end; a read error may be behind it.

J is TRBJ2-7 and V is TRBV9; 8 nucleotides agree with TRBD1. Sample: peripheral blood, taken on day 0 of AZD1222 vaccination. This receptor was obtained from an adult in good health. The CDR3 DNA reads as TGTGCCAGCAGCCCCGGGACAGGTCTCTACGGGCAGTACTTC. Amino acid sequence: CASSPGTGLYGQYF.